The clone carrying this T cell receptor beta chain was detected ten times or more. The antigen is unknown. The data originate from a study of molecular identifiers for immune sequencing clone quantification. About the research overall: In replicates, RNA from roughly 21,000 or 96,000 naive CD8 cells was split five ways, four sequenced.

Previously described methods with listed TCR primers produced the bulk TCR libraries. TCRdb used MiXCR to reprocess the PCR reads, holding one entry per CDR3 protein. Of about 640,000 distinct CDR3 sequences in the sample, about 20% are singletons; the top ten hold 0.85% to 0.9%. The CDR3 sequence is 15 residues long. After removal of 7 bases from V and 5 bases from J, the junction contained 10 bases not matched to a gene. The study, taken as a whole, reports: Under 1% of molecules in naive cells, but over 97% of effector molecules, belonged to clones above 20 RNA copies.

J is TRBJ1-4 and V is TRBV12-3 or TRBV12-4; 7 nucleotides align to TRBD1. The source is a human donor in good health. Some libraries in this study had Jurkat cell RNA spiked in. The sample was naive CD8+ T cells from blood, with Jurkat cell RNA spiked in. Stated subset: FACS-sorted CD8+CD4-CCR7+CD45RA+ naive T cells. Here the CDR3 reads CASTTKRGPNEKLFF. CDR3 nucleotide sequence: TGTGCCAGCACAACAAAGAGGGGGCCCAATGAAAAACTGTTTTTT.